This is a list of T cell receptor beta chains from one sample in a study of blood T cell repertoires in COVID-19. Profiling relied on immunoSEQ multiplex PCR, and the TCRdb table lists in-frame clones only, not all of them. The sample has 340,000 or so clones, around 88% seen once. The sequenced sample consisted of peripheral blood. These receptors originate from a man aged 25 to 40 with active or convalescent COVID-19. Both conserved end residues are part of each CDR3. The order of the fields is J gene, D gene, V gene, CDR3 length, clone size, CDR3 DNA, CDR3 protein. A D gene is named only where the DNA matches it firmly. A row's size may be missing; if present it is once, few, many or a size class.

j_gene: TRBJ2-2; d_gene: TRBD2; v_gene: TRBV27; len: 18; abundance: -; CDR3nt: TGTGCCAGCAGTTTATTTGGCGTGGAGCGGGAGGTCCCCGGGGAGCTGTTTTTT; CDR3aa: CASSLFGVEREVPGELFF
j_gene: TRBJ2-1; d_gene: TRBD2; v_gene: TRBV5-1; len: 15; abundance: -; CDR3nt: TGCGCCAGCAGCCCCACTAGCGGGACTCACAATGAGCAGTTCTTC; CDR3aa: CASSPTSGTHNEQFF
j_gene: TRBJ2-7; d_gene: TRBD2; v_gene: TRBV19; len: 14; abundance: -; CDR3nt: TGTGCCAGTAGTATAGGTGCTAGCGGCTACGAGCAGTACTTC; CDR3aa: CASSIGASGYEQYF
j_gene: TRBJ1-2; d_gene: -; v_gene: TRBV5-1; len: 13; abundance: -; CDR3nt: TGCGCCAGCAGCTTGGGGTCAGGGGCTGGCTACACCTTC; CDR3aa: CASSLGSGAGYTF
j_gene: TRBJ1-1; d_gene: -; v_gene: TRBV29-1; len: 12; abundance: -; CDR3nt: TGCAGCGGGAGGGAGGGGAACACTGAAGCTTTCTTT; CDR3aa: CSGREGNTEAFF
j_gene: TRBJ2-1; d_gene: TRBD2; v_gene: TRBV9; len: 12; abundance: few; CDR3nt: TGTGCCAGCAGCGGGAAGCGGGGGGGCTGGTTCTTC; CDR3aa: CASSGKRGGWFF
j_gene: TRBJ1-5; d_gene: TRBD1; v_gene: TRBV6-5; len: 13; abundance: -; CDR3nt: TGTGCCACTGCGGACAGGGGCAATCAGCCCCAGCATTTT; CDR3aa: CATADRGNQPQHF
j_gene: TRBJ2-5; d_gene: -; v_gene: TRBV30; len: 14; abundance: once; CDR3nt: TGTGCCTGGAGTAAGGGAGGCGAGAGGGAGACCCAGTACTTC; CDR3aa: CAWSKGGERETQYF
j_gene: TRBJ2-2; d_gene: TRBD1; v_gene: TRBV10-3; len: 17; abundance: -; CDR3nt: TGTGCCATCAGTGAGTCCGGGACAGCCTCGAACACCGGGGAGCTGTTTTTT; CDR3aa: CAISESGTASNTGELFF
j_gene: TRBJ2-1; d_gene: TRBD2; v_gene: TRBV4-3; len: 17; abundance: -; CDR3nt: TGCGCCAGCAGCCAAGATCGGGGTAGCGGGGTCTACAATGAGCAGTTCTTC; CDR3aa: CASSQDRGSGVYNEQFF
j_gene: TRBJ2-7; d_gene: -; v_gene: TRBV6-5; len: 15; abundance: once; CDR3nt: TGTGCCAGCAGTTACGGGCCAGGGGTTTCCTACGAGCAGTACTTC; CDR3aa: CASSYGPGVSYEQYF
j_gene: TRBJ2-7; d_gene: TRBD2; v_gene: TRBV10-3; len: 15; abundance: -; CDR3nt: TGTGCCTCTACCAAATCTAGCGGGGGGGCCTACGAGCAGTACTTC; CDR3aa: CASTKSSGGAYEQYF
j_gene: TRBJ2-5; d_gene: TRBD1; v_gene: TRBV20-1; len: 16; abundance: -; CDR3nt: TGCAGTGCTAGTCAAAACGCCGGGACAGGGAGTGCGGCCCAGTACTTC; CDR3aa: CSASQNAGTGSAAQYF
j_gene: TRBJ2-3; d_gene: TRBD2; v_gene: TRBV5-1; len: 13; abundance: -; CDR3nt: TGCGCCAGTCGGGGGGGCAGCACAGATACGCAGTATTTT; CDR3aa: CASRGGSTDTQYF
j_gene: TRBJ1-2; d_gene: -; v_gene: TRBV23-1; len: 15; abundance: -; CDR3nt: TGCGCCAGCAGGCGATTTCCAGGGAAGAACTATGGCTACACCTTC; CDR3aa: CASRRFPGKNYGYTF
j_gene: TRBJ2-7; d_gene: TRBD1; v_gene: TRBV6-5; len: 16; abundance: -; CDR3nt: TGTGCCAGCAGTTATCCTCCGGGACAGGGGATCTACGAGCAGTACTTC; CDR3aa: CASSYPPGQGIYEQYF
j_gene: TRBJ1-5; d_gene: TRBD1; v_gene: TRBV7-8; len: 17; abundance: -; CDR3nt: TGTGCCAGCAGCCCTTGGGGACAGTTAAGAAGCAATCAGCCCCAGCATTTT; CDR3aa: CASSPWGQLRSNQPQHF
j_gene: TRBJ2-1; d_gene: TRBD2; v_gene: TRBV7-2; len: 16; abundance: -; CDR3nt: TGTGCCAGCAGCTTAGATGGAGCGGGAGCCCCCAATGAGCAGTTCTTC; CDR3aa: CASSLDGAGAPNEQFF
j_gene: TRBJ1-4; d_gene: -; v_gene: TRBV25-1; len: 14; abundance: once; CDR3nt: TGTGCCAGCAGTGTCCAGGGTCAAAATGAAAAACTGTTTTTT; CDR3aa: CASSVQGQNEKLFF
j_gene: TRBJ1-1; d_gene: -; v_gene: TRBV6-6; len: 13; abundance: -; CDR3nt: TGTGCCAGCACAAACAGGGATAACACTGAAGCTTTCTTT; CDR3aa: CASTNRDNTEAFF
j_gene: TRBJ2-4; d_gene: -; v_gene: TRBV7-2; len: 15; abundance: once; CDR3nt: TGTGCCAGCAGCCGCGGCGGATCGACCAAAAACATTCAGTACTTC; CDR3aa: CASSRGGSTKNIQYF
j_gene: TRBJ1-5; d_gene: TRBD1; v_gene: TRBV4-2; len: 17; abundance: -; CDR3nt: TGTGCCAGCAGCCAAGAGGTCCAGGGGGCGATTTATCAGCCCCAGCATTTT; CDR3aa: CASSQEVQGAIYQPQHF
j_gene: TRBJ1-4; d_gene: TRBD1; v_gene: TRBV7-9; len: 14; abundance: -; CDR3nt: TGTGCCAGCACTGAGGGGACAGGGCCTCGAGCGTTGTTTTTT; CDR3aa: CASTEGTGPRALFF
j_gene: TRBJ2-5; d_gene: -; v_gene: TRBV11-2; len: 11; abundance: -; CDR3nt: TGTGCCAGCAGCTCGGTGGAGACCCAGTACTTC; CDR3aa: CASSSVETQYF
j_gene: TRBJ2-1; d_gene: TRBD2; v_gene: TRBV5-5; len: 16; abundance: -; CDR3nt: TGTGCCAGCAGCTTGGGTGGTCTAGCGGGACGTCCACGGCAGTTCTTC; CDR3aa: CASSLGGLAGRPRQFF
j_gene: TRBJ1-4; d_gene: -; v_gene: TRBV5-6; len: 14; abundance: -; CDR3nt: TGTGCCAGCAGCTTTTGGGGCCAGCCCGAAAAACTGTTTTTT; CDR3aa: CASSFWGQPEKLFF
j_gene: TRBJ2-7; d_gene: TRBD1; v_gene: TRBV11-2; len: 15; abundance: -; CDR3nt: TGTGCCAGCAGCATTTCGGGACAGGGTACCTACGAGCAGTACTTC; CDR3aa: CASSISGQGTYEQYF
j_gene: TRBJ1-3; d_gene: -; v_gene: TRBV9; len: 16; abundance: -; CDR3nt: TGTGCCAGCAGCGTAGACACCGGGACATCTGGAAACACCATATATTTT; CDR3aa: CASSVDTGTSGNTIYF
j_gene: TRBJ1-3; d_gene: -; v_gene: TRBV4-3; len: 17; abundance: few; CDR3nt: TGCGCCAGCAGCCAAGACGCAGTGCTTTTCTCTGGAAACACCATATATTTT; CDR3aa: CASSQDAVLFSGNTIYF
j_gene: TRBJ2-7; d_gene: -; v_gene: TRBV5-5; len: 14; abundance: -; CDR3nt: TGTGCCAGCAGCTTGGTCCCGGAGTCCTACGAGCAGTACTTC; CDR3aa: CASSLVPESYEQYF
j_gene: TRBJ2-7; d_gene: -; v_gene: TRBV3-1/TRBV3-2; len: 14; abundance: -; CDR3nt: TGTGCCAGCAGCCATGAGTTCGGCAACCTAGCACCCTACTTC; CDR3aa: CASSHEFGNLAPYF
j_gene: TRBJ2-2; d_gene: -; v_gene: TRBV28; len: 15; abundance: -; CDR3nt: TGTGCCAGCAGTTTCTTGGCTAGGGGGACCGGGGAGCTGTTTTTT; CDR3aa: CASSFLARGTGELFF
j_gene: TRBJ2-7; d_gene: -; v_gene: TRBV6-2/TRBV6-3; len: 13; abundance: many; CDR3nt: TGTGCCAGCAGTTACGCAGGGACCTACGAGCAGTACTTC; CDR3aa: CASSYAGTYEQYF
j_gene: TRBJ1-3; d_gene: -; v_gene: TRBV28; len: 15; abundance: -; CDR3nt: TGTGCCAGCAGTCCAGGACTGACCTCTGGAAACACCATATATTTT; CDR3aa: CASSPGLTSGNTIYF
j_gene: TRBJ2-7; d_gene: TRBD1; v_gene: TRBV11-2; len: 15; abundance: -; CDR3nt: TGTGCCAGCAGCCACCTGACAGGGCCCTCCTACGAGCAGTACTTC; CDR3aa: CASSHLTGPSYEQYF
j_gene: TRBJ2-7; d_gene: -; v_gene: TRBV12-2; len: 17; abundance: -; CDR3nt: TGTGCAAGTCGCTTAGCGATAGGGACTCAAAGCCAGTACGAGCAGTACTTC; CDR3aa: CASRLAIGTQSQYEQYF